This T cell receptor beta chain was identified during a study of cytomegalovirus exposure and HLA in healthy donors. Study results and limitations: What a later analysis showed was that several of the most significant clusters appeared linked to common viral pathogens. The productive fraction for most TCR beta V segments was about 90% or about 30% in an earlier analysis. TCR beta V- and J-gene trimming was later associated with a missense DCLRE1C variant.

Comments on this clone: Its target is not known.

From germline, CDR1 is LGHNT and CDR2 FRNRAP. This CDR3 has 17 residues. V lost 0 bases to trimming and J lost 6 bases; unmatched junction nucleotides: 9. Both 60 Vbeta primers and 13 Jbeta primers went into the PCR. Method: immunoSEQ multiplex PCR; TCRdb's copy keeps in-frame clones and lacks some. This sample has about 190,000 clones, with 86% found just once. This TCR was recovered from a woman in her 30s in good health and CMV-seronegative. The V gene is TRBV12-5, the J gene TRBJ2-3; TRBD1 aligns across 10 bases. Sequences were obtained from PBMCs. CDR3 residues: CASGLVTGTGASDTQYF. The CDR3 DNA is TGTGCTAGTGGTTTGGTAACCGGGACAGGGGCCTCGGATACGCAGTATTTT.